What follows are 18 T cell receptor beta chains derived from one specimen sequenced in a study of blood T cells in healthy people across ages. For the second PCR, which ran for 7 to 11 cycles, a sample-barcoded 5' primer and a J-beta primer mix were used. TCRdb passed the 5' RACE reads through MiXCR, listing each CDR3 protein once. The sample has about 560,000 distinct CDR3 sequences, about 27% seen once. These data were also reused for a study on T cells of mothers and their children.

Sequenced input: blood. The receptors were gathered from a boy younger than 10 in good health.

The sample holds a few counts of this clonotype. CDR3 protein: CASSPLTSGGNEQFF. CDR3 nucleotides: TGTGCCAGCAGTCCACTGACTAGCGGCGGTAATGAGCAGTTCTTC. The V and J genes are TRBV6-5 and TRBJ2-1, with TRBD2 identical over 9 bases. Looked up from germline, CDR1 is MNHEY and CDR2 is SVGAGI. The V and J ends lost 5 bases and 7 bases, in that order; junction bases with no gene match: 9. The CDR3 length is 15 residues.

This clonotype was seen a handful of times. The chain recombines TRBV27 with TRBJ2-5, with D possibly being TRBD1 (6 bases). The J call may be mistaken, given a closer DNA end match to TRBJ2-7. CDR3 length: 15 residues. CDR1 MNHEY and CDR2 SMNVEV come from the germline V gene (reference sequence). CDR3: CASSPPQGRAYEQYF. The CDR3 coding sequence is TGTGCCAGCAGTCCCCCACAGGGTAGGGCCTACGAGCAGTACTTC.

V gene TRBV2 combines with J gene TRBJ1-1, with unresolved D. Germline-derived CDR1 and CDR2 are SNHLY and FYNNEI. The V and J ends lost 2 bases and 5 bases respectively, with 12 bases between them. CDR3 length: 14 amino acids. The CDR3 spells CASSEIRTDTEAFF. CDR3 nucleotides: TGTGCCAGCAGTGAAATTAGAACTGATACTGAAGCTTTCTTT.

The CDR3 here is CASSYSTGFWDNEQFF. The CDR3 nucleotides read TGTGCCAGCAGTTACTCGACAGGTTTTTGGGACAATGAGCAGTTCTTC. This rearrangement joins TRBV6-6 to TRBJ2-5, with D perhaps TRBD1 (6 bases). The tail of the sequence fits TRBJ2-1 better, so the J call may be wrong. Germline lookup yields CDR1 MNHNY and CDR2 SVGAGI (reference sequence). The CDR3 loop spans 16 amino acids.

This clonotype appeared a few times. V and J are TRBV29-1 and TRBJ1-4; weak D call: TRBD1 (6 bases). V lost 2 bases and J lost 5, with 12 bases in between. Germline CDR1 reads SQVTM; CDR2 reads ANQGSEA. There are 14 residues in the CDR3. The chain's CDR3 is CSVEPIQGNEKLFF. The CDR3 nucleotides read TGCAGCGTTGAACCAATACAGGGAAATGAAAAACTGTTTTTT.

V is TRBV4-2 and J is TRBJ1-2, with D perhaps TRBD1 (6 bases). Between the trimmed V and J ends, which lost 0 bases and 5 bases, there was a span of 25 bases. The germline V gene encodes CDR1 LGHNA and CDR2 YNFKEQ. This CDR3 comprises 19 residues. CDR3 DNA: TGTGCCAGCAGCCAAGATCTGCTTGGGGGGCCTACCGGGAAATATGGCTACACCTTC. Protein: CASSQDLLGGPTGKYGYTF.

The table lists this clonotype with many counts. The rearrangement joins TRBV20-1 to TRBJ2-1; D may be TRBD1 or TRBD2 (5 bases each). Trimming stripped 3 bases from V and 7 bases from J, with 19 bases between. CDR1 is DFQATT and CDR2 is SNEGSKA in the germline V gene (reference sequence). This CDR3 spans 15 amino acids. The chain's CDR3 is CSASNRQGASNEQFF. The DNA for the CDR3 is TGCAGTGCTAGTAATCGGCAGGGAGCGAGTAATGAGCAGTTCTTC.

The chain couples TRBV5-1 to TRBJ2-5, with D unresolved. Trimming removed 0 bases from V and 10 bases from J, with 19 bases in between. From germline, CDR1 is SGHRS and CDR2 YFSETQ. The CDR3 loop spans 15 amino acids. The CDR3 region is CASSLAGRAGEVQYF. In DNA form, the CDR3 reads TGCGCCAGCAGCTTGGCCGGGCGCGCTGGGGAAGTCCAGTACTTC.

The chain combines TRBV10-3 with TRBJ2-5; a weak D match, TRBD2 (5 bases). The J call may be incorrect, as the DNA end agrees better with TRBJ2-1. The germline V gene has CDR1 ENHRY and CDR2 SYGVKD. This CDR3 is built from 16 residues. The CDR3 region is CAISDPPGGYYNEQFF. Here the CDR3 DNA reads TGTGCCATCAGTGACCCCCCTGGCGGGTACTACAATGAGCAGTTCTTC.

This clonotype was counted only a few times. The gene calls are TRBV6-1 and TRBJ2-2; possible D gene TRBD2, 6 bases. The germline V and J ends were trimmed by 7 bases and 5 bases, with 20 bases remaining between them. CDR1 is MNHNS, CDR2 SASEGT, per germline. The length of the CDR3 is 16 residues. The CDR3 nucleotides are TGTGCCAGCAACCTTGAAGGGTGGGGGAGGACCGGGGAGCTGTTTTTT. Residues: CASNLEGWGRTGELFF.

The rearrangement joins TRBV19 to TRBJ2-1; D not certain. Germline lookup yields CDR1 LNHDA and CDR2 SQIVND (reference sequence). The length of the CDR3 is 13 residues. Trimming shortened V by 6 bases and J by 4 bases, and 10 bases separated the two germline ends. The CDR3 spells CASSLVGYNEQFF. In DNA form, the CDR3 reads TGTGCCAGTAGCTTGGTCGGGTACAATGAGCAGTTCTTC.

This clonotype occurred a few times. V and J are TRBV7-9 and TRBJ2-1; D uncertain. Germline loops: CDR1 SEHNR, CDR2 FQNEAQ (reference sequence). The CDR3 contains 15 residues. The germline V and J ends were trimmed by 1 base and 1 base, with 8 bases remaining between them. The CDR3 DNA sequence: TGTGCCAGCAGCTTAGAAACAGATTCCTACAATGAGCAGTTCTTC. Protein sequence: CASSLETDSYNEQFF.

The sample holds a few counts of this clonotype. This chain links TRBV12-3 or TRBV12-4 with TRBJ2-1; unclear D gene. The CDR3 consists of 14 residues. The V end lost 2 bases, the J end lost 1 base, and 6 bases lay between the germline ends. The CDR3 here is CASSLTVSYNEQFF. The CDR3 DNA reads TGTGCCAGCAGTTTAACCGTATCCTACAATGAGCAGTTCTTC.

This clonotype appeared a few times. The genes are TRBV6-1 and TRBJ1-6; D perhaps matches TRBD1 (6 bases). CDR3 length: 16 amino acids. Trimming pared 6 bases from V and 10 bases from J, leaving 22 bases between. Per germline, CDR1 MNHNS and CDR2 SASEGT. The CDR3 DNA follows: TGTGCCAGCAGATCGGAGAGTGGGGGCGGTGGGTCACCCCTCCACTTT. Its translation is CASRSESGGGGSPLHF.

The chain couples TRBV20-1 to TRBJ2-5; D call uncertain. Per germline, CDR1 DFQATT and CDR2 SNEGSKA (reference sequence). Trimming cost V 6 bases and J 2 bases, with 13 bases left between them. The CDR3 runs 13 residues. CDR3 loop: CSAVVTVQETQYF. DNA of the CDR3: TGCAGTGCCGTGGTTACTGTACAAGAGACCCAGTACTTC.

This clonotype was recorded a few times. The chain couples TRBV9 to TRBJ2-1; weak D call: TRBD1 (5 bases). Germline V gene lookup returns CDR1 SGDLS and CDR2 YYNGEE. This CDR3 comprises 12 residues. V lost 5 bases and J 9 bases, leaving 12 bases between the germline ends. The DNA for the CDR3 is TGTGCCAGCAGTCCAGGGTTGGTTGAGCAGTTCTTC. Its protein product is CASSPGLVEQFF.

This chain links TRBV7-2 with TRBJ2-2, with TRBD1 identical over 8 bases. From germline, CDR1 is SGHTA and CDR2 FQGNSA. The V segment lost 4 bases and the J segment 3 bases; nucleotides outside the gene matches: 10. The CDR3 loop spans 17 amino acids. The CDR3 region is CASSWPRDRTYTGELFF. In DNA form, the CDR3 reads TGTGCCAGCAGCTGGCCCCGGGACAGGACTTACACCGGGGAGCTGTTTTTT. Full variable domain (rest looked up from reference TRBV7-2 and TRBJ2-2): GAGVSQSPSNKVTEKGKDVELRCDPISGHTALYWYRQSLGQGLEFLIYFQGNSAPDKSGLPSDRFSAERTGGSVSTLTIQRTQQEDSAVYLCASSWPRDRTYTGELFFGEGSRLTVL.

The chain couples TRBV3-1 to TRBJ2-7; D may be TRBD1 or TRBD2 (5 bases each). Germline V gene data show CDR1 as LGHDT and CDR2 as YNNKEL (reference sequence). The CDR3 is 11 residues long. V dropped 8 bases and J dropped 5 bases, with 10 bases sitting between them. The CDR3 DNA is TGTGCCAGCGGGGACGGCGACGAGCAGTACTTC. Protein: CASGDGDEQYF.